The 17 T cell receptor beta chains below all came from one sample that was sequenced in a study of cytomegalovirus exposure and HLA in healthy donors. Researchers ran the PCR with 60 Vbeta and 13 Jbeta primers. Assay: immunoSEQ multiplex PCR; the TCRdb copy retains only in-frame clones and omits some. The profile covers approximately 150,000 clones, with about three quarters appearing a single time and roughly 1.9% taken by the ten largest. Sequencing was done on a sample of PBMCs. All receptors derive from a man aged 35 to 55 in good health and CMV-seronegative.

This clone was seen only a few times. The chain carries TRBV11-2 and TRBJ2-5; TRBD1 aligns across 8 bases. The J segment lost 5 bases and the V segment lost 5 bases, leaving 10 bases of the junction unmatched. Germline V gene sequence: CDR1 SGHAT, CDR2 FQNNGV. The CDR3 is 15 residues long. This chain's CDR3 is CASSLRQGTGETQYF. CDR3 coding DNA: TGTGCCAGCAGCCTTCGACAGGGGACGGGGGAGACCCAGTACTTC.

The rearrangement joins TRBV29-1 to TRBJ2-2; no firm D call. CDR3 length: 13 amino acids. Deletions cut 5 bases from V and 6 bases from J, with 13 bases between. From germline, CDR1 is SQVTM and CDR2 ANQGSEA. As DNA, the CDR3 is TGCAGCGTTCGTTACGGCGGCTCCGGGGAGCTGTTTTTT. Translating it yields CSVRYGGSGELFF.

This chain joins TRBV28 and TRBJ2-2, with 9 bases that match TRBD1. The CDR3 is 20 residues long. Germline assignment: CDR1 MDHEN and CDR2 SYDVKM. V lost 2 bases to trimming and J lost 2 bases; unmatched junction nucleotides: 15. CDR3 in DNA: TGTGCCAGCAGTTTACTTCGAGGGACAGGGCGTTTTGTCAACACCGGGGAGCTGTTTTTT. It translates to CASSLLRGTGRFVNTGELFF.

This clone was detected once. The V gene is TRBV19, the J gene TRBJ2-1, with 8 bases aligning to TRBD2. CDR3 length: 16 residues. After removal of 1 base from V and 5 bases from J, the junction contained 7 bases not matched to a gene. The germline V gene has CDR1 LNHDA and CDR2 SQIVND (reference sequence). CDR3 DNA: TGTGCCAGTAGTATAGTTTTAGAACTAGCGGACAATGAGCAGTTCTTC. Encoded protein: CASSIVLELADNEQFF.

The rearrangement joins TRBV4-1 to TRBJ2-1; 9 bases line up with TRBD2. Germline V gene sequence: CDR1 MGHRA, CDR2 YSYEKL. J was trimmed by 3 bases and V by 2 bases; bases with no gene match: 5. This CDR3 has 16 amino acids. For the CDR3, the DNA is TGCGCCAGCAGCCAATTCCTAGCGGGGTTCTACAATGAGCAGTTCTTC. It specifies CASSQFLAGFYNEQFF.

The V call is TRBV5-1, the J call TRBJ2-3; 7 bases agree with TRBD2. The CDR3 has 15 amino acids. The V segment lost 4 bases and the J segment 1 base; nucleotides outside the gene matches: 6. Germline V gene data show CDR1 as SGHRS and CDR2 as YFSETQ. CDR3 sequence reads: CASSLIGGGTDTQYF. CDR3 in DNA: TGCGCCAGCAGCCTCATTGGGGGGGGCACAGATACGCAGTATTTT.

The V gene is TRBV30, the J gene TRBJ2-7; D may be TRBD1 (6 bases). This CDR3 has 12 amino acids. Trimming removed 8 bases from V and 1 base from J, with 12 bases in between. From germline, CDR1 is GTSNPN and CDR2 SVGIG (reference sequence). The CDR3 sequence is CARRDISYEQYF. The DNA for the CDR3 is TGTGCCCGACGGGACATTTCCTACGAGCAGTACTTC.

This clone has just a few counts. V gene TRBV7-9 combines with J gene TRBJ2-2; the D gene is possibly TRBD2 (6 bases). CDR1 and CDR2 (germline): SEHNR, FQNEAQ (reference sequence). This CDR3 is built from 17 residues. Trimming stripped 2 bases from V and 0 bases from J, with 13 bases between. CDR3 in DNA: TGTGCCAGCAGCTTATTTCTTACGGGAGCGAACACCGGGGAGCTGTTTTTT. Its protein is CASSLFLTGANTGELFF.

This clone was seen a few times. The V call is TRBV30, the J call TRBJ2-7; 9 nucleotides line up with TRBD2. Unmatched junction bases numbered 5, after V lost 4 bases and J lost 1 base. Germline CDR1 reads GTSNPN; CDR2 reads SVGIG (reference sequence). The CDR3 extends over 14 amino acids. CDR3 loop: CAWKRGLASYEQYF. The DNA for the CDR3 is TGTGCCTGGAAAAGGGGACTAGCTTCCTACGAGCAGTACTTC.

The chain links TRBV5-6 to TRBJ2-1, with TRBD2 matching over 11 bases. The CDR3 consists of 15 residues. Germline CDR1 SGHDT, CDR2 YYEEEE. The J segment lost 10 bases and the V segment lost 0 bases, leaving 6 bases of the junction unmatched. This CDR3 reads CASSLDSGRAGEQFF. CDR3 nucleotides: TGTGCCAGCAGCTTGGATAGCGGGAGGGCCGGAGAGCAGTTCTTC.

This chain uses TRBV27 with TRBJ2-3; TRBD1 agrees at 7 bases. CDR1 and CDR2 from the germline V gene are MNHEY and SMNVEV (reference sequence). The V gene end was trimmed by 5 bases and the J gene end by 1 base; junction bases not matched to a gene: 6. This CDR3 has 15 amino acids. CDR3 residues: CASSTEGAGTDTQYF. DNA of the CDR3: TGTGCCAGCAGTACCGAGGGGGCAGGCACAGATACGCAGTATTTT.

This chain uses TRBV19 with TRBJ2-7; 9 nucleotides line up with TRBD1. V lost 8 bases to trimming and J lost 1 base; unmatched junction nucleotides: 6. This CDR3 is 14 amino acids long. Germline V gene data show CDR1 as LNHDA and CDR2 as SQIVND (reference sequence). The CDR3 DNA reads as TGTGCCAGTCAGGCGGGGACAGGGTCCTACGAGCAGTACTTC. Translating it yields CASQAGTGSYEQYF.

The table lists this clone with a few counts. The rearrangement joins TRBV5-8 to TRBJ1-5, with D hard to call. This CDR3 contains 17 residues. The V gene's germline CDR1 is SGHTS and CDR2 YDEGEE. Trimming took off 1 base at V and 0 bases at J, with 14 bases between the two ends. The DNA for the CDR3 is TGTGCCAGCAGCTTGATTCGAGAGATAGTTAGCAATCAGCCCCAGCATTTT. This encodes CASSLIREIVSNQPQHF.

Notes on this clone: Other DNA sequences in the sample encode the same CDR3. The chain employs TRBV7-8 and TRBJ2-5; the D is unclear. Per germline, CDR1 SGHVS and CDR2 FQNEAQ. The CDR3 loop spans 16 amino acids. Between the trimmed V and J ends, which lost 2 bases and 2 bases, there was a span of 15 bases. CDR3 region: CASSLLQRELQETQYF. The CDR3 DNA reads as TGTGCCAGCAGCTTATTGCAGCGTGAGCTACAAGAGACCCAGTACTTC.

The rearrangement links TRBV28 to TRBJ1-5; TRBD1 might be the D (6 bases). The CDR3 covers 14 residues. In germline, CDR1 is MDHEN, CDR2 SYDVKM. V shed 2 bases and J shed 3 bases, with 8 bases lying between them. The CDR3 DNA reads as TGTGCCAGCAGTTTAGGACAGTACAATCAGCCCCAGCATTTT. Translating gives CASSLGQYNQPQHF.

The chain is built from TRBV4-2 and TRBJ2-7; possibly TRBD1 for D (5 bases). Germline assignment: CDR1 LGHNA and CDR2 YNFKEQ. V lost 1 base and J 2 bases, leaving 6 bases between the germline ends. The CDR3 is 13 residues long. The CDR3 DNA is TGTGCCAGCAGCCAAGGACAGACCTACGAGCAGTACTTC. Encoded protein: CASSQGQTYEQYF.

This chain joins TRBV4-2 and TRBJ2-2, with unresolved D. The germline V gene has CDR1 LGHNA and CDR2 YNFKEQ. V was trimmed by 2 bases and J by 2 bases, leaving 3 bases between them. There are 13 residues in the CDR3. CDR3 loop: CASSQPNTGELFF. In nucleotides, the CDR3 is TGTGCCAGCAGCCAACCTAACACCGGGGAGCTGTTTTTT.